A selection of T cell receptor beta chains follows, all from one sample in a study of T cells in Graves' hyperthyroidism and ophthalmopathy. In TCRdb, the multiplex PCR reads were re-called with MiXCR into one record per CDR3 protein. The sample consists of more than 500,000 distinct CDR3 sequences, 15% to 20% of them appearing once. The sequenced sample consisted of blood. All receptors derive from a woman aged 25 to 39 with Graves' hyperthyroidism. CDR3s include the opening cysteine and the closing phenylalanine or tryptophan. Fields, in order: D gene, clone size, CDR3 length, J gene, V gene, CDR3 DNA, CDR3 protein. A D gene is named only where the DNA matches it firmly. Rows give clone size only sometimes, using once, few, many, or a class for an expanded clone.

NA many 12 TRBJ2-1 TRBV6-1 TGTGCCAGCAGAGGGTACGGGAATGAGCAGTTCTTC CASRGYGNEQFF
TRBD2 once 20 TRBJ2-3 TRBV5-5 TGTGCCAGCAGCTCGGCTCTTTCGACTAGCGGGAAATTTGGCACAGATACGCAGTATTTT CASSSALSTSGKFGTDTQYF
NA NA 12 TRBJ2-1 TRBV5-8 TGTGCCAGCAGCTTGTATCCCAATGAGCAGTTCTTC CASSLYPNEQFF
TRBD2 NA 15 TRBJ2-2 TRBV12-3/TRBV12-4 TGTGCCAGCAGTTCTAGCGGGAGGGGGGCCGGGGAGCTGTTTTTT CASSSSGRGAGELFF
NA few 13 TRBJ2-3 TRBV13 TGTGCCAGCAGCTTAGGCGTTTCAGATACGCAGTATTTT CASSLGVSDTQYF
NA many 15 TRBJ1-5 TRBV30 TGTGCCTGGAGTTGGGGCGGACATGGGGATCAGCCCCAGCATTTT CAWSWGGHGDQPQHF
NA NA 15 TRBJ2-1 TRBV24-1 TGTGCCACCAGTAGACAGGACGCAACCTACAATGAGCAGTTCTTC CATSRQDATYNEQFF
NA many 14 TRBJ2-1 TRBV27 TGTGCCAGCAGTTTAGATTCTACCACCAATGAGCAGTTCTTC CASSLDSTTNEQFF
NA NA 12 TRBJ1-5 TRBV24-1 TGTGCCACCGGTGGGGGGGGCAGGCCCCAGCATTTT CATGGGGRPQHF
NA many 12 TRBJ2-5 TRBV2 TGTGCCAGCAGTGAGGGCCAAGAGACCCAGTACTTC CASSEGQETQYF
TRBD1 few 16 TRBJ1-5 TRBV15 TGTGCCACCAGACCCGAATTCAGGGGGCCCCATCAGCCCCAGCATTTT CATRPEFRGPHQPQHF
NA many 13 TRBJ2-1 TRBV12-3/TRBV12-4 TGTGCCAGCAGTCAAGATCTTGTGGACAGGCAGTTCTTC CASSQDLVDRQFF
TRBD1 many 14 TRBJ1-1 TRBV5-1 TGTGCCAGCAGTCCCGGGACAGTGAACACTGAAGCTTTCTTT CASSPGTVNTEAFF
NA few 12 TRBJ1-2 TRBV20-1 TGCAGTGCTAGCGATGGAGAGGGAGGCTACACCTTC CSASDGEGGYTF
TRBD1 NA 15 TRBJ2-1 TRBV2 TGTGCCAGCAGTGTGACAGGGCTCGACTACAATGAGCAGTTCTTC CASSVTGLDYNEQFF
TRBD1 many 17 TRBJ2-3 TRBV7-2 TGTGCCAGCAGCTTAGCCCGGACAGGGCTAAGGGGTGATACGCAGTATTTT CASSLARTGLRGDTQYF
TRBD1 NA 16 TRBJ2-2 TRBV4-1 TGCGCCAGCAGCCAAGCTCGACAGGGTCCTTCCGGGGAGCTGTTTTTT CASSQARQGPSGELFF
NA few 15 TRBJ2-3 TRBV7-2 TGTGCCAGCAGCTTAGTTCTAGGGTCAGGAGATACGCAGTATTTT CASSLVLGSGDTQYF
NA few 15 TRBJ1-3 TRBV15 TGTGCCACCAGCAGAGATATGGGCTCTGGAAACACCATATATTTT CATSRDMGSGNTIYF
TRBD1 NA 18 TRBJ2-1 TRBV5-1 TGCGCCAGCAGCTTGGCGGGGAGTGCTGCAGGGGGCTACAATGAGCAGTTCTTC CASSLAGSAAGGYNEQFF
NA few 16 TRBJ2-2 TRBV4-3 TGCGCCAGCAGCCGAGACCCCACGACAGCGACCGGGGAGCTGTTTTTT CASSRDPTTATGELFF
NA NA 13 TRBJ2-2 TRBV12-3/TRBV12-4 TGTGCCCGCAGTTATAGTAACACCGGGGAGCTGTTTTTT CARSYSNTGELFF
NA few 17 TRBJ2-2 TRBV6-2/TRBV6-3 TGTGCCAGCAGTTACTCCATCGCAGGCACTAGCACCGGGGAGCTGTTTTTT CASSYSIAGTSTGELFF
TRBD2 NA 17 TRBJ2-1 TRBV5-1 TGCGCCAGCAGCTTGGCCAGAGGGACTAGGGAGTTGGATGAGCAGTTCTTC CASSLARGTRELDEQFF
NA many 14 TRBJ1-2 TRBV29-1 TGCAGCGTTCCTCGAGAGCCGCCTAACTATGGCTACACCTTC CSVPREPPNYGYTF
NA many 15 TRBJ2-1 TRBV20-1 TGCAGTGCTAGTGGGGCCGCCACTAGCTACAATGAGCAGTTCTTC CSASGAATSYNEQFF
NA NA 16 TRBJ2-3 TRBV11-2 TGTGCCAGCAGCTTAGAGGGGAGACTTTACACAGATACGCGGTATTTT CASSLEGRLYTDTRYF
NA NA 13 TRBJ2-7 TRBV11-2 TGTGCCAGCAGCTTAGACCACTCCTACGAGCAGTACTTC CASSLDHSYEQYF
NA few 16 TRBJ2-1 TRBV5-6 TGTGCCAGCAGCTCAGGGGGTCTAGCGGATTACAATGAGCAGTTCTTC CASSSGGLADYNEQFF
NA NA 14 TRBJ2-6 TRBV29-1 TGCAGCGTTGAAGGGGGGCCTGGGGCCAACGTCCTGACTTTC CSVEGGPGANVLTF
NA NA 17 TRBJ1-5 TRBV10-3 TGTGCCATCAGTGAAGGTCCCAATCCGGGAGCCCTTCAGCCCCAGCATTTT CAISEGPNPGALQPQHF
TRBD2 many 16 TRBJ2-3 TRBV11-2 TGTGCCAGCAGCTTAATGGCTAGCGGGAGACTGGATACGCAGTATTTT CASSLMASGRLDTQYF
NA few 14 TRBJ2-1 TRBV10-3 TGTGCCATCAGTGCCCGGACAGAAGACAATGAGCAGTTCTTC CAISARTEDNEQFF
TRBD1 few 14 TRBJ1-5 TRBV27 TGTGCCAGCAGCCGACAGGGCCTTTATCAGCCCCAGCATTTT CASSRQGLYQPQHF
NA many 11 TRBJ1-1 TRBV29-1 TGCAGCGTTGAAGAGGAGGGTGGCGCTTTCTTT CSVEEEGGAFF
TRBD2 many 14 TRBJ2-1 TRBV6-1 TGTGCCAACCAAGCGGGAGATTCCTACAATGAGCAGTTCTTC CANQAGDSYNEQFF
TRBD1 NA 12 TRBJ2-1 TRBV5-6 TGTGCCAGCAGGCTGACAGGGCATGAGCAGTTCTTC CASRLTGHEQFF
TRBD2 once 13 TRBJ2-1 TRBV3-1 TGTGCCGGCAGCCCGGGACTAGTCAATGAGCAGTTCTTC CAGSPGLVNEQFF